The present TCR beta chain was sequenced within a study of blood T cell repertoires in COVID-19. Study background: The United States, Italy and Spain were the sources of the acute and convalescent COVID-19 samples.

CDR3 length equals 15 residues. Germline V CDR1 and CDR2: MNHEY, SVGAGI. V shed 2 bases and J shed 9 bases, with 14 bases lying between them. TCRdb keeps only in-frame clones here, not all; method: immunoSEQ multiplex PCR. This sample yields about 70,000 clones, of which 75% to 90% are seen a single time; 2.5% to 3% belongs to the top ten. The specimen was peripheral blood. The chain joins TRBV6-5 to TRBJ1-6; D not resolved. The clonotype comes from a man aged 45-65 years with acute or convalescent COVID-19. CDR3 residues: CASSYGLSLRSPLHF. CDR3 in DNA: TGTGCCAGCAGTTACGGGCTGTCGTTACGTTCACCCCTCCACTTT.